Listed here are 12 T cell receptor beta chains from one sample, sequenced in a study of cytomegalovirus exposure and HLA in healthy donors. The PCR contained 60 Vbeta and 13 Jbeta primers. The data were produced by immunoSEQ multiplex PCR, yet TCRdb's version contains in-frame clones alone and is incomplete. The sample has a few hundred thousand clones, about 70% seen once. The sequencing sample was made of PBMCs. These receptors were collected from a woman in her 30s in good health and CMV-seronegative.

The chain links TRBV4-1 to TRBJ1-2; 7 positions agree with TRBD1. The junction had 5 bases not matched to a gene; V was cut back by 0 bases and J by 4 bases. Germline-derived CDR1 and CDR2 are MGHRA and YSYEKL. The CDR3 is made up of 15 amino acids. CDR3 loop: CASSQEGGEIYGYTF. The CDR3 DNA reads as TGCGCCAGCAGCCAAGAAGGGGGCGAGATCTATGGCTACACCTTC.

The rearrangement links TRBV6-5 to TRBJ2-5; 11 bases are shared with TRBD1. Germline values: CDR1 MNHEY, CDR2 SVGAGI. This CDR3 has 14 amino acids. J gave up 5 bases and V 2 bases, and 1 base lay outside the gene matches. CDR3 nucleotide sequence: TGTGCCAGCAGTTACCGGGACAGGGGGGAGACCCAGTACTTC. Residues: CASSYRDRGETQYF.

V and J are TRBV30 and TRBJ2-1, with a possible D match to TRBD2 (6 bases). The ends were cut back, 2 bases at V and 8 bases at J, with 25 bases in the middle. CDR3 length: 17 residues. The germline CDR1 and CDR2 sequences are GTSNPN and SVGIG (reference sequence). Here the CDR3 DNA reads TGTGCCTGGAGTTTCCCCTCTAGCGAGTTATCGGGGGATGAGCAGTTCTTC. It translates to CAWSFPSSELSGDEQFF. The full variable domain, completed using reference TRBV30 and TRBJ2-1, is SQTIHQWPATLVQPVGSPLSLECTVEGTSNPNLYWYRQAAGRGLQLLFYSVGIGQISSEVPQNLSASRPQDRQFILSSKKLLLSDSGFYLCAWSFPSSELSGDEQFFGPGTRLTVL.

This clone was seen a handful of times. A far larger clone is one base from this, pointing to a likely read error. V is TRBV11-2 and J is TRBJ2-7, with 8 bases fitting TRBD2. CDR1 is SGHAT and CDR2 is FQNNGV in the germline V gene. The V gene end was trimmed by 3 bases and the J gene end by 6 bases; junction bases not matched to a gene: 7. The CDR3 is 14 amino acids. The CDR3 DNA follows: TGTGCCAGCAGCTTCCTAGCGGGCCTCTCCGAGCAGTACTTC. This codes for CASSFLAGLSEQYF.

The J gene is TRBJ1-2, the V gene TRBV5-5; 11 nucleotides line up with TRBD1. Trimming took 4 bases from V and 5 from J; bases not matched to a gene: 22. CDR3 size: 20 residues. The germline gives CDR1 SGHKS, CDR2 YYEKEE (reference sequence). CDR3 residues: CASSLSPGWTGGTGTYGYTF. The CDR3 nucleotides are TGTGCCAGCAGCCTCAGCCCCGGATGGACAGGGGGCACCGGGACTTATGGCTACACCTTC.

This clone was seen more than once but under ten times. At the DNA level, this CDR3 is encoded by other sequences in the same sample as well. The CDR3 sequence is CAWSDRGTEAFF. The CDR3 bases are TGTGCCTGGAGTGACAGGGGAACTGAAGCTTTCTTT. The chain recombines TRBV30 with TRBJ1-1, with 7 nucleotides matching TRBD1. The CDR3 loop spans 12 amino acids. The germline V gene has CDR1 GTSNPN and CDR2 SVGIG (reference sequence). The junction had 1 base not matched to a gene; V was cut back by 1 base and J by 5 bases.

Comment on this clone: Relative to the germline gene, one junction end is altered; a read error may explain this. The gene calls are TRBV7-9 and TRBJ2-5; 7 bases line up with TRBD2. This CDR3 contains 17 residues. CDR1 is SEHNR, CDR2 FQNEAQ, per germline (reference sequence). CDR3 DNA: TGTTCCAGCAGCTTTGGGAGAGGAGCGGGGTTCCGGGAGACCCAGTACTTC. Translated: CSSSFGRGAGFRETQYF. Full variable domain (missing parts from reference TRBV7-9 and TRBJ2-5): DTGVSQNPRHKITKRGQNVTFRCDPISEHNRLYWYRQTLGQGPEFLTYFQNEAQLEKSRLLSDRFSAERPKGSFSTLEIQRTEQGDSAMYLCSSSFGRGAGFRETQYFGPGTRLLVL.

The chain combines TRBV6-1 with TRBJ1-1; possibly TRBD1 for D (5 bases). In germline, CDR1 is MNHNS, CDR2 SASEGT. The CDR3 totals 14 residues. V was trimmed by 5 bases and J by 0 bases, leaving 10 bases between them. The CDR3 sequence is CASSQTDLNTEAFF. As DNA, the CDR3 is TGTGCCAGCAGTCAGACAGATTTGAACACTGAAGCTTTCTTT.

J is TRBJ2-3 and V is TRBV11-3, with 12 bases lining up with TRBD2. Germline V gives CDR1 SGHNT, CDR2 YENEEA. There are 18 residues in the CDR3. Unmatched junction bases numbered 13, after V lost 5 bases and J lost 4 bases. For the CDR3, the DNA is TGTGCCAGCAGCCTCGGTGTCTTGACTAGCGGGAGTTCAGATACGCAGTATTTT. Translation gives CASSLGVLTSGSSDTQYF.

This chain connects TRBV7-6 to TRBJ2-7, with a possible D match to TRBD2 (6 bases). CDR1 is SGHVS and CDR2 is FNYEAQ in the germline V gene. The V gene lost 1 base and the J gene lost 6 bases, with 13 bases spanning the gap. The CDR3 loop spans 14 amino acids. Here the CDR3 DNA reads TGTGCCAGCAGCTTAGAAGGCCGGGGGACCGAGCAGTACTTC. Translating gives CASSLEGRGTEQYF.

The J gene is TRBJ1-3, the V gene TRBV7-8, with 8 positions matching TRBD1. CDR3 length: 17 amino acids. J was trimmed by 0 bases and V by 1 base; bases with no gene match: 5. Germline V lookup: CDR1 SGHVS, CDR2 FQNEAQ. As DNA, the CDR3 is TGTGCCAGCAGCTTAGAGAGACAGGGGAGCTCTGGAAACACCATATATTTT. Translating it yields CASSLERQGSSGNTIYF. The full variable domain, its missing parts supplied by reference TRBV7-8 and TRBJ1-3, is GAGVSQSPRYKVAKRGQDVALRCDPISGHVSLFWYQQALGQGPEFLTYFQNEAQLDKSGLPSDRFFAERPEGSVSTLKIQRTQQEDSAVYLCASSLERQGSSGNTIYFGEGSWLTVV.

Points on this clone: This sample also contains other DNA sequences that code for the same CDR3. The chain links TRBV30 to TRBJ2-1; 14 nucleotides line up with TRBD2. CDR3 length: 16 residues. V lost 1 base to trimming and J lost 4 bases; unmatched junction nucleotides: 3. Germline CDR1 reads GTSNPN; CDR2 reads SVGIG (reference sequence). DNA of the CDR3: TGTGCCTGGAGTGACGGGACTAGCGGGGGTTACAATGAGCAGTTCTTC. Translation: CAWSDGTSGGYNEQFF.